This T cell receptor beta chain originates from a study of cytomegalovirus exposure and HLA in healthy donors. Whole-study results and caveats: Most TCR sequences showed up rarely, but some public TCRs showed up in many donors. Another analysis was done later, and it associated 15,000 or so TCR beta sequences with HLA alleles at 0.05 false discovery rate. Investigators reported some 150 TCR beta chains as tied to cytomegalovirus.

The PCR had 60 Vbeta and 13 Jbeta primers. Here immunoSEQ multiplex PCR was the method, and the copy in TCRdb shows in-frame clones only, minus some. The table lists about 140,000 clones, roughly 80% of them singletons, with approximately 6.2% in the top ten. A note on this clone: Its cognate antigen is unknown.

Among the donors, all were healthy bone marrow donors. The germline gives CDR1 SGHRS, CDR2 YFSETQ. The CDR3 consists of 14 residues. The ends were cut back, 2 bases at V and 1 base at J, with 9 bases in the middle. Input material: PBMCs. The TCR comes from a man aged 35 to 55 in good health and CMV-seropositive. The chain employs TRBV5-1 and TRBJ1-1; D unclear. The CDR3 region has the DNA TGCGCCAGCAGCTTCAGAAATACGAACACTGAAGCTTTCTTT. Amino acids: CASSFRNTNTEAFF. Looking up the rest from reference TRBV5-1 and TRBJ1-1 gives the full variable domain: KAGVTQTPRYLIKTRGQQVTLSCSPISGHRSVSWYQQTPGQGLQFLFEYFSETQRNKGNFPGRFSGRQFSNSRSEMNVSTLELGDSALYLCASSFRNTNTEAFFGQGTRLTVV.